This passage covers 17 T cell receptor beta chains from one sample sequenced in a study of blood T cell repertoires in COVID-19. Repertoires were generated with immunoSEQ multiplex PCR, while TCRdb's copy carries only in-frame clones and drops some. The profile shows tens of thousands of clones, around 82% of them singletons. The sequencing input was peripheral blood. These receptors originate from a human donor in a cohort sampled during active COVID-19.

This chain links TRBV28 with TRBJ1-1; D may be TRBD1 (6 bases). The germline V gene has CDR1 MDHEN and CDR2 SYDVKM. This CDR3 is 12 amino acids long. V was clipped by 3 bases and J by 11 bases, with 13 bases between them. CDR3 DNA: TGTGCCAGCAGTTTCACCCCCAGGGGTGCTTTCTTT. Amino acid sequence: CASSFTPRGAFF.

V usage is TRBV10-1 and J usage is TRBJ1-2; 10 bases line up with TRBD1. This CDR3 comprises 13 residues. Losses at the gene ends were 5 bases for V and 8 bases for J; bases not matched to a gene: 5. Germline V gene data show CDR1 as WNHNN and CDR2 as SYGVQD (reference sequence). The CDR3 reads CASSTGTGAGYTF. Written as DNA, the CDR3 is TGCGCCAGCAGTACCGGGACAGGGGCCGGCTACACCTTC.

V is TRBV28 and J is TRBJ1-1; TRBD1 agrees at 11 bases. Unmatched junction bases numbered 8, after V lost 6 bases and J lost 11 bases. Per germline, CDR1 MDHEN and CDR2 SYDVKM. This CDR3 spans 13 amino acids. The CDR3 is CASRTGQGGRAFF. The DNA for the CDR3 is TGTGCCAGCAGGACGGGACAGGGGGGAAGGGCTTTCTTT.

The chain uses TRBV28 and TRBJ1-5; 10 nucleotides align to TRBD1. This CDR3 comprises 14 residues. The trim removed 5 bases at V and 11 bases at J, leaving 9 bases unmatched. CDR1 and CDR2 (germline): MDHEN, SYDVKM. This CDR3 reads CASSKTGGAGAQHF. The DNA for the CDR3 is TGTGCCAGCAGTAAGACAGGGGGCGCCGGGGCCCAGCATTTT.

The rearrangement joins TRBV27 to TRBJ2-3; 10 positions match TRBD2. J lost 3 bases, V lost 3 bases, and 6 bases had no gene match. This CDR3 spans 16 amino acids. The germline gives CDR1 MNHEY, CDR2 SMNVEV (reference sequence). CDR3 nucleotide sequence: TGTGCCAGCAGTTTCATAGCGGGGGGTATGACAGATACGCAGTATTTT. Amino acids: CASSFIAGGMTDTQYF.

The V gene is TRBV28, the J gene TRBJ1-6, with TRBD1 matching over 7 bases. Germline CDR1 reads MDHEN; CDR2 reads SYDVKM. V lost 6 bases and J lost 9; bases outside the gene matches: 8. The CDR3 has 14 amino acids. The DNA for the CDR3 is TGTGCCAGCAGCCTAACAGGGGAAGGTTCACCCCTCCACTTT. Translating it yields CASSLTGEGSPLHF. The variable domain in full, with the rest retrieved from reference TRBV28 and TRBJ1-6, is DVKVTQSSRYLVKRTGEKVFLECVQDMDHENMFWYRQDPGLGLRLIYFSYDVKMKEKGDIPEGYSVSREKKERFSLILESASTNQTSMYLCASSLTGEGSPLHFGNGTRLTVT.

The chain combines TRBV6-2 or TRBV6-3 with TRBJ1-2, with a possible D match to TRBD1 (5 bases). V lost 0 bases and J 4 bases, leaving 9 bases between the germline ends. Germline lookup yields CDR1 MNHEY and CDR2 SVGEGT. CDR3 length equals 14 residues. CDR3 residues: CASSYSGTLYGYTF. In DNA form, the CDR3 reads TGTGCCAGCAGTTACTCCGGGACTCTCTATGGCTACACCTTC.

The rearrangement joins TRBV10-3 to TRBJ2-1, with 7 bases aligning to TRBD1. CDR3 length: 15 amino acids. Trimming took 5 bases from V and 0 from J; bases not matched to a gene: 4. Germline CDR1 and CDR2: ENHRY and SYGVKD. The DNA for the CDR3 is TGTGCCATCAGTAGGGACAGCCGCTCCTACAATGAGCAGTTCTTC. Translation gives CAISRDSRSYNEQFF.

The V and J genes are TRBV11-2 and TRBJ2-5, with TRBD2 identical over 10 bases. The CDR3 runs to 13 residues. Per the germline V gene, CDR1 is SGHAT and CDR2 is FQNNGV. Trimming at V came to 9 bases and at J to 5 bases, leaving 6 bases not matched to a gene. The CDR3 here is CASMRAGGETQYF. The CDR3 DNA is TGTGCCAGTATGCGAGCGGGGGGGGAGACCCAGTACTTC.

V is TRBV9 and J is TRBJ2-1; 8 bases line up with TRBD2. Trimming took 3 bases from V and 4 from J; bases not matched to a gene: 9. Germline-derived CDR1 and CDR2 are SGDLS and YYNGEE. This CDR3 comprises 16 residues. CDR3 protein: CASSAGGAPLYNEQFF. DNA of the CDR3: TGTGCCAGCAGCGCGGGGGGGGCCCCCCTTTACAATGAGCAGTTCTTC.

This clone was recorded once. This chain's CDR3 is CASKMTGASYEQYF. CDR3 DNA sequence: TGTGCCAGCAAGATGACAGGGGCCTCCTACGAGCAGTACTTC. The V and J genes are TRBV3-1 (or the pseudogene TRBV3-2) and TRBJ2-7; 8 bases line up with TRBD1. V lost 7 bases to trimming and J lost 0 bases; unmatched junction nucleotides: 5. CDR1 and CDR2 from the germline V gene are LGHDT and YNNKEL (reference sequence). CDR3 size: 14 residues.

This clone was picked up a small number of times. This rearrangement joins TRBV28 to TRBJ1-1; D possibly corresponds to TRBD1 (5 bases). Deletions cut 7 bases from V and 1 base from J, with 16 bases between. Germline CDR1 MDHEN, CDR2 SYDVKM. The CDR3 is made up of 15 amino acids. CDR3: CASNPRGGANTEAFF. The CDR3 DNA reads as TGTGCCAGCAACCCGCGGGGTGGGGCGAACACTGAAGCTTTCTTT.

The chain employs TRBV6-1 and TRBJ2-7; 7 bases agree with TRBD1. The germline V gene has CDR1 MNHNS and CDR2 SASEGT. Trimming removed 1 base from V and 5 bases from J; junction bases left unmatched: 8. The CDR3 extends over 15 amino acids. DNA for the CDR3: TGTGCCAGCAGTGAAGAGTCGGGGACAGCTGACGAGCAGTACTTC. It codes for CASSEESGTADEQYF.

The sample holds one count of this clone. The rearrangement links TRBV5-1 to TRBJ2-2, with D possibly TRBD2 on 6 matching bases. CDR3 length: 15 residues. Trimming left V 2 bases short and J 0 bases short, with 8 bases between. The germline gives CDR1 SGHRS, CDR2 YFSETQ. CDR3 residues: CASSFGGTNTGELFF. DNA of the CDR3: TGCGCCAGCAGCTTCGGAGGGACGAACACCGGGGAGCTGTTTTTT.

The V and J genes are TRBV6-1 and TRBJ2-7; D is unresolved. Germline CDR1 MNHNS, CDR2 SASEGT. The germline V and J ends were trimmed by 3 bases and 2 bases, with 14 bases remaining between them. The CDR3 has 15 amino acids. CDR3 sequence: CASSEGQSVAYEQYF. DNA of the CDR3: TGTGCCAGCAGTGAGGGCCAGTCGGTAGCCTACGAGCAGTACTTC.

The chain has TRBV3-1 (or the pseudogene TRBV3-2) and TRBJ2-7; no clear D gene. V lost 0 bases and J 3 bases, leaving 18 bases between the germline ends. The CDR3 sequence is 17 residues long. Per germline, CDR1 LGHDT and CDR2 YNNKEL (reference sequence). This chain's CDR3 is CASSQDWHLGGNYEQYF. For the CDR3, the DNA is TGTGCCAGCAGCCAAGATTGGCACCTCGGCGGCAACTACGAGCAGTACTTC.

The chain carries TRBV7-8 and TRBJ2-3; 7 positions agree with TRBD2. Germline V gene data show CDR1 as SGHVS and CDR2 as FQNEAQ. The V segment lost 1 base and the J segment 0 bases; nucleotides outside the gene matches: 4. The CDR3 is made up of 16 amino acids. In nucleotides, the CDR3 is TGTGCCAGCAGCTTAGGGGGGGGAGCTAGCACAGATACGCAGTATTTT. This sequence encodes CASSLGGGASTDTQYF.